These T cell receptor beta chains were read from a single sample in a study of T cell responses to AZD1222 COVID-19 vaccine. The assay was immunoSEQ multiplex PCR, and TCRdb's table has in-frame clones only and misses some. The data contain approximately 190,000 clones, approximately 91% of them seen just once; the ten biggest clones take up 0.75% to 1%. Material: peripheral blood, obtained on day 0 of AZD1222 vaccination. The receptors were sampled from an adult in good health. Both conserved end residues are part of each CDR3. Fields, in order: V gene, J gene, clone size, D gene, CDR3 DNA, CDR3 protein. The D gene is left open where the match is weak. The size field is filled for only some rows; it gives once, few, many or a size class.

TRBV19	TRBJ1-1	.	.	TGTGCCAGTAGTATGATGATAGGGCTTACTGAAGCTTTCTTT	CASSMMIGLTEAFF
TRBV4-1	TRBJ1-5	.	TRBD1	TGCGCCAGCAGCCAAGGACAGGGTAGTAGCAATCAGCCCCAGCATTTT	CASSQGQGSSNQPQHF
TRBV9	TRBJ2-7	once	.	TGTGCCAGCAGCGTAGCCCAAGCGAACTACGAGCAGTACTTC	CASSVAQANYEQYF
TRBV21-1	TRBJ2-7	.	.	TGTGCCAGCAGCAGGACAGGGGGCACCTACGAGCAGTACTTC	CASSRTGGTYEQYF
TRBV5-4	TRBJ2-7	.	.	TGTGCCAGCAGCTTCGACACGACCTACGAGCAGTACTTC	CASSFDTTYEQYF
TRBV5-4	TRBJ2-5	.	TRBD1	TGTGCCAGCAGCACCCGGACAGGGGGGCAAGAGACCCAGTACTTC	CASSTRTGGQETQYF
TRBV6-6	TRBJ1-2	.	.	TGTGCCAGCAGTTACTGGCCGGAAGCTAACTATGGCTACACCTTC	CASSYWPEANYGYTF
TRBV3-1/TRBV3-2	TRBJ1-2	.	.	TGTGCCAGCAGTCCGTCAGGAGCTAACTATGGCTACACCTTC	CASSPSGANYGYTF
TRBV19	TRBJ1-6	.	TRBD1	TGTGCCAGTAGTATCGGCAGGGGGGGTAATTCACCCCTCCACTTT	CASSIGRGGNSPLHF
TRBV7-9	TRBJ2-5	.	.	TGTGCCAGCATGAGGGGTGGAACGGAGACCCAGTACTTC	CASMRGGTETQYF
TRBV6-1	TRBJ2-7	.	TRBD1	TGTGCCAGCAGTGAATCGAGGACAGGGGGGGCCTACGAGCAGTACTTC	CASSESRTGGAYEQYF
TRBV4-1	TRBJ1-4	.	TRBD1	TGCGCCAGCAGCTCAGGACAGGGGGCTTCTAATGAAAAACTGTTTTTT	CASSSGQGASNEKLFF
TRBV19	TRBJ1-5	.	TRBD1	TGTGCCACCCGAGGACAGGGTCGGTCGTTTGGCAATCAGCCCCAGCATTTT	CATRGQGRSFGNQPQHF
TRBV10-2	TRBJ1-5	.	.	TGCGCCAGCAGTGAGTCAGCAGGGGCCTATAGCAATCAGCCCCAGCATTTT	CASSESAGAYSNQPQHF
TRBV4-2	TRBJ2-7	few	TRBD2	TGTGCCAGCAGCCAAGTAGGGACTAGTAGCTACGAGCAGTACTTC	CASSQVGTSSYEQYF
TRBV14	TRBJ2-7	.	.	TGTGCCAGCAGCCCCCGCCAGCGGGACAGTTCCTACGAGCAGTACTTC	CASSPRQRDSSYEQYF
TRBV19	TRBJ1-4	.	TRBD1	TGTGCCAGTAGTATAGATGGACAGGGTAATGAAAAACTGTTTTTT	CASSIDGQGNEKLFF
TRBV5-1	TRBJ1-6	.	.	TGCGCCAGCAGCTTGGCCGGGTCCGGGTTCGGATCACCCCTCCACTTT	CASSLAGSGFGSPLHF
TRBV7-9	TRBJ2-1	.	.	TGTGCCAGCAGCTTAGCGGCCGGCAACAATGAGCAGTTCTTC	CASSLAAGNNEQFF
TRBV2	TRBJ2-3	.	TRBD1	TGTGCCAGCAGCCAACCGGGACAGGGGATGGCAGATACGCAGTATTTT	CASSQPGQGMADTQYF